The 15 T cell receptor beta chains given below trace back to one sample, sequenced in a study of T cell responses to AZD1222 COVID-19 vaccine. Measured with immunoSEQ multiplex PCR; TCRdb has only the in-frame clones, and not every one. The sample has some 140,000 clones; 80% to 95% are singletons. Source: peripheral blood, taken on day 0 of AZD1222 vaccination. The receptors were sampled from an adult in good health.

This clone was counted only a few times. The chain uses TRBV2 and TRBJ2-7; the D call may be TRBD1 or TRBD2 (6 bases each). V gave up 6 bases and J gave up 3 bases, with 12 bases separating them. Per the germline V gene, CDR1 is SNHLY and CDR2 is FYNNEI. CDR3 length: 13 residues. CDR3 nucleotides: TGTGCCAGCAGAGGAGAGGGGGGCTACGAGCAGTACTTC. Amino acid sequence: CASRGEGGYEQYF.

Only a few counts were recorded for this clone. V is TRBV9 and J is TRBJ2-2; 9 bases agree with TRBD2. This CDR3 spans 17 amino acids. J gave up 4 bases and V 0 bases, and 7 bases lay outside the gene matches. Looked up from germline, CDR1 is SGDLS and CDR2 is YYNGEE. As DNA, the CDR3 is TGTGCCAGCAGCGTAGGAGTAGCGGGAGTGGGCACCGGGGAGCTGTTTTTT. Its protein is CASSVGVAGVGTGELFF.

The chain joins TRBV5-1 to TRBJ2-1, with TRBD2 matching over 7 bases. CDR3 length: 14 residues. V shed 8 bases and J 1 base; nucleotides not matched to a gene: 6. Germline CDR1 reads SGHRS; CDR2 reads YFSETQ. The CDR3 DNA reads as TGCGCCAGTAGCGAGCGGGGTTCCTACAATGAGCAGTTCTTC. Encoded protein: CASSERGSYNEQFF.

The genes are TRBV28 and TRBJ1-6; D is possibly TRBD1 (5 bases). Germline assignment: CDR1 MDHEN and CDR2 SYDVKM. The CDR3 is 16 amino acids. V was trimmed by 6 bases and J by 7 bases, leaving 19 bases between them. The CDR3 loop reads CASSEISRASNSPLHF. DNA of the CDR3: TGTGCCAGCAGCGAAATAAGCAGGGCTTCAAATTCACCCCTCCACTTT.

V and J are TRBV6-1 and TRBJ2-7, with unresolved D. Germline CDR1 reads MNHNS; CDR2 reads SASEGT. The V end was cut by 1 base, the J end by 3 bases, with 10 bases between. CDR3 length: 14 residues. Here the CDR3 DNA reads TGTGCCAGCAGTGAAGTAGAAAGGAACTACGAGCAGTACTTC. Amino acid sequence: CASSEVERNYEQYF.

The rearrangement uses TRBV9 and TRBJ2-1; no clear D gene. The CDR3 extends over 13 amino acids. The germline gives CDR1 SGDLS, CDR2 YYNGEE. V shed 0 bases and J shed 5 bases, with 6 bases lying between them. Here the CDR3 reads CASSVVGNNEQFF. The CDR3 nucleotides are TGTGCCAGCAGCGTAGTTGGTAACAATGAGCAGTTCTTC. The complete variable domain, with remaining parts taken from reference TRBV9 and TRBJ2-1, reads DSGVTQTPKHLITATGQRVTLRCSPRSGDLSVYWYQQSLDQGLQFLIQYYNGEERAKGNILERFSAQQFPDLHSELNLSSLELGDSALYFCASSVVGNNEQFFGPGTRLTVL.

This clone was counted a single time. The chain has TRBV4-1 and TRBJ2-7, with D perhaps matching TRBD1 (5 bases). V gave up 4 bases and J gave up 0 bases, with 13 bases separating them. Germline V CDR1 and CDR2: MGHRA, YSYEKL. The CDR3 runs 15 residues. DNA for the CDR3: TGCGCCAGCAGCCGGGGCGTCGAGAGCTCCTACGAGCAGTACTTC. It specifies CASSRGVESSYEQYF.

This clone was detected only a few times. The chain has TRBV6-5 and TRBJ2-7, with TRBD1 as a possible D gene (6 bases). The CDR3 is made up of 15 amino acids. The V gene lost 6 bases and the J gene lost 2 bases, with 17 bases spanning the gap. The germline gives CDR1 MNHEY, CDR2 SVGAGI. The CDR3 is CASRLQGPGPYEQYF. The CDR3 nucleotides read TGTGCCAGCAGACTGCAGGGGCCAGGCCCCTACGAGCAGTACTTC.

The chain has TRBV6-4 and TRBJ2-2; perhaps TRBD1 as D (6 bases). CDR1 is MRHNA and CDR2 is SNTAGT in the germline V gene. V dropped 6 bases and J dropped 5 bases, with 13 bases sitting between them. This CDR3 has 14 amino acids. The CDR3 DNA reads TGTGCCAGCAGCTCGACAGGTGGTACCGGGGAGCTGTTTTTT. It encodes CASSSTGGTGELFF.

V usage is TRBV11-3 and J usage is TRBJ1-1, with a possible D match to TRBD1 (5 bases). The CDR3 consists of 14 residues. With 2 bases removed from V and 0 bases from J, the gap between germline ends came to 7 bases. Germline loops: CDR1 SGHNT, CDR2 YENEEA. The DNA of the CDR3 is TGTGCCAGCAGCTTAAGGGGTGTGAACACTGAAGCTTTCTTT. Translating gives CASSLRGVNTEAFF. Full variable domain (outside the CDR3, taken from reference TRBV11-3 and TRBJ1-1): EAGVVQSPRYKIIEKKQPVAFWCNPISGHNTLYWYLQNLGQGPELLIRYENEEAVDDSQLPKDRFSAERLKGVDSTLKIQPAELGDSAVYLCASSLRGVNTEAFFGQGTRLTVV.

The chain recombines TRBV28 with TRBJ1-5; TRBD1 aligns across 7 bases. Germline values: CDR1 MDHEN, CDR2 SYDVKM. The CDR3 extends over 12 amino acids. The ends lost 8 bases at V and 5 bases at J; junction bases unmatched: 3. As DNA, the CDR3 is TGTGCCAGCCACAGGGGTTATCAGCCCCAGCATTTT. Protein: CASHRGYQPQHF.

V and J are TRBV5-4 and TRBJ2-6; no clear D. V lost 0 bases to trimming and J lost 0 bases, with 10 bases between them. Germline CDR1 is SGHNT and CDR2 is YYREEE (reference sequence). The CDR3 is 17 amino acids. The CDR3 DNA reads TGTGCCAGCAGCTTGGATAGGATAAGCTCTGGGGCCAACGTCCTGACTTTC. Its protein is CASSLDRISSGANVLTF.

V usage is TRBV27 and J usage is TRBJ2-2; D is uncertain. Trimming removed 1 base from V and 0 bases from J, with 12 bases in between. Germline V CDR1 and CDR2: MNHEY, SMNVEV (reference sequence). The CDR3 runs 17 residues. The CDR3 DNA sequence: TGTGCCAGCAGTTTATTCCCAGCAGCTTCGAACACCGGGGAGCTGTTTTTT. This encodes CASSLFPAASNTGELFF.

The chain links TRBV6-6 to TRBJ1-1; possible D gene TRBD1, 5 bases. Trimming removed 3 bases at V and 3 bases at J, with 8 bases between. The CDR3 totals 13 residues. The germline CDR1 and CDR2 sequences are MNHNY and SVGAGI (reference sequence). The CDR3 region has the DNA TGTGCCAGCAGTTATACGGGGGACACTGAAGCTTTCTTT. Protein sequence: CASSYTGDTEAFF.

The V call is TRBV5-1, the J call TRBJ1-4; 7 positions agree with TRBD1. V shed 4 bases and J 8 bases; nucleotides not matched to a gene: 2. CDR3 size: 12 residues. The V gene's germline CDR1 is SGHRS and CDR2 YFSETQ. CDR3 amino acids: CASSTDREKLFF. CDR3 sequence (DNA): TGCGCCAGCAGCACGGACAGGGAAAAACTGTTTTTT.